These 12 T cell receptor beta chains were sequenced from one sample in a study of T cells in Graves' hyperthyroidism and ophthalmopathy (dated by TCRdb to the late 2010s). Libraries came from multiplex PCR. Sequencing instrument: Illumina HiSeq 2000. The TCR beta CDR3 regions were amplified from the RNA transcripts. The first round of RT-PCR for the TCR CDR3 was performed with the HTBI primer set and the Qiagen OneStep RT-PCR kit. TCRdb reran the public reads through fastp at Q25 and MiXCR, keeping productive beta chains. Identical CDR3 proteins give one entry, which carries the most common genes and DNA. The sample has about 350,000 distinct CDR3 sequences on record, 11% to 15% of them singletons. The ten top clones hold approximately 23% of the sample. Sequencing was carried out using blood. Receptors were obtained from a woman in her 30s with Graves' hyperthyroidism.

The CDR3 DNA reads TGTGCCACCAGCATAAGACTAGCGGGGTTAGCCAAAAACATTCAGTACTTC. Protein: CATSIRLAGLAKNIQYF. The chain links TRBV15 to TRBJ2-4; the match to TRBD2 covers 11 bases. Losses at the gene ends were 4 bases for V and 0 bases for J; bases not matched to a gene: 5. The germline V gene has CDR1 LNHNV and CDR2 YYDKDF (reference sequence). CDR3 length: 17 residues.

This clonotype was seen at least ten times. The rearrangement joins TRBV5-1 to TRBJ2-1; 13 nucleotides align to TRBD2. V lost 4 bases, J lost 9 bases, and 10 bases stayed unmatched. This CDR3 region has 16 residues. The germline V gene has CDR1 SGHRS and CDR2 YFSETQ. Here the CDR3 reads CASSNRTSGGRSEQFF. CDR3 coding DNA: TGCGCCAGCAGCAATAGGACTAGCGGGGGACGCAGTGAGCAGTTCTTC.

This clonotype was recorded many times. The DNA for the CDR3 is TGTGCCAGCAGCCAAGATCATCGCGGGGAGACCCAGTACTTC. It yields the protein CASSQDHRGETQYF. V and J are TRBV3-1 and TRBJ2-5; a weak D match, TRBD2 (5 bases). The CDR3 sequence is 14 residues long. Germline lookup yields CDR1 LGHDT and CDR2 YNNKEL (reference sequence). V shed 0 bases and J shed 5 bases, with 10 bases lying between them.

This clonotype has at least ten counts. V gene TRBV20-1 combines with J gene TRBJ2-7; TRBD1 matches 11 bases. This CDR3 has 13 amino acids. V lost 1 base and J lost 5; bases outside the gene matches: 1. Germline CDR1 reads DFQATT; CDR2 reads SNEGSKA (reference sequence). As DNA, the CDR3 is TGCAGTGCTAGAGTGGGACAGGGGGACGAGCAGTACTTC. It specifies CSARVGQGDEQYF.

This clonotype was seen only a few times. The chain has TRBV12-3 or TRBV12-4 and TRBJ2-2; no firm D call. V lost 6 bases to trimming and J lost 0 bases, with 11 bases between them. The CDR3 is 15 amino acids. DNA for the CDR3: TGTGCCAGCAGGGGTTTCGAGACGAACACCGGGGAGCTGTTTTTT. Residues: CASRGFETNTGELFF.

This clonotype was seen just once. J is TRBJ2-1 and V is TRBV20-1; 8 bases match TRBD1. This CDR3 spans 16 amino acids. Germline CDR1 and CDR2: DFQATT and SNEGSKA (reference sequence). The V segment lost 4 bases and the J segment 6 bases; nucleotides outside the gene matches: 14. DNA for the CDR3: TGCAGTGCTAACCCCTCGAGGACAGGGATTGGCAATGAGCAGTTCTTC. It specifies CSANPSRTGIGNEQFF.

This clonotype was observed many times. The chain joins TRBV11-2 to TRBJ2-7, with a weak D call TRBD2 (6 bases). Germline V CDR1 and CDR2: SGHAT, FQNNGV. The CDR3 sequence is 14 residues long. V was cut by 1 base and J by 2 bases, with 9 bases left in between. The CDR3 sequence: CASSLGAGPYEQYF. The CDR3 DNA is TGTGCCAGCAGCTTAGGGGCGGGACCCTACGAGCAGTACTTC.

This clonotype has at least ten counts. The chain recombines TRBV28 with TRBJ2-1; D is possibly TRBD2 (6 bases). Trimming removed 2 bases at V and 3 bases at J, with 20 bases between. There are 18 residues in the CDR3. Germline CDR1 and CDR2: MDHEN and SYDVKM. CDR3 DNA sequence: TGTGCCAGCAGTTTAGGAGGGGCCGGGACGGGGAACTACAATGAGCAGTTCTTC. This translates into CASSLGGAGTGNYNEQFF.

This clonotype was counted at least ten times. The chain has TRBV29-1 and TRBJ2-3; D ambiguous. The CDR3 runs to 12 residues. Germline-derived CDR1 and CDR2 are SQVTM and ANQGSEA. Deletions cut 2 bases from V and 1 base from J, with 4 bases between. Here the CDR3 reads CSVELGTDTQYF. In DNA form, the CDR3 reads TGCAGCGTTGAATTGGGCACAGATACGCAGTATTTT.

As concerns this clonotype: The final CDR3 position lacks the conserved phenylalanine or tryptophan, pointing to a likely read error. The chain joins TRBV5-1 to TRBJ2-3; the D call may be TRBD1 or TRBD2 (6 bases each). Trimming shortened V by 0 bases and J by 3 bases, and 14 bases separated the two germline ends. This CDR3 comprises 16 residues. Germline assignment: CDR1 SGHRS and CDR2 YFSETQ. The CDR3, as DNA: TGCGCCAGCAGCTTGGCCAGGGGAGGCGCTACAGATACGCAGTATCTT. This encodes CASSLARGGATDTQYL.

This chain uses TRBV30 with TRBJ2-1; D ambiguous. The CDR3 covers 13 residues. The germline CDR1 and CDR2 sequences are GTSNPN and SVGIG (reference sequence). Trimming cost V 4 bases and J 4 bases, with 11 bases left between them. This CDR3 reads CAWKPPVYNEQFF. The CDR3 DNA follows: TGTGCCTGGAAGCCTCCAGTATACAATGAGCAGTTCTTC.

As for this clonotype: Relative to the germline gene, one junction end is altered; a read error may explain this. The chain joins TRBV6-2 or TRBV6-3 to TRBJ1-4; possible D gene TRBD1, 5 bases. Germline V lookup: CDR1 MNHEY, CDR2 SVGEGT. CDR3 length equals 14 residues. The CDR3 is CACSPGTGGEKLFF. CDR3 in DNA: TGTGCCTGCAGCCCCGGGACGGGGGGGGAAAAACTGTTTTTT.